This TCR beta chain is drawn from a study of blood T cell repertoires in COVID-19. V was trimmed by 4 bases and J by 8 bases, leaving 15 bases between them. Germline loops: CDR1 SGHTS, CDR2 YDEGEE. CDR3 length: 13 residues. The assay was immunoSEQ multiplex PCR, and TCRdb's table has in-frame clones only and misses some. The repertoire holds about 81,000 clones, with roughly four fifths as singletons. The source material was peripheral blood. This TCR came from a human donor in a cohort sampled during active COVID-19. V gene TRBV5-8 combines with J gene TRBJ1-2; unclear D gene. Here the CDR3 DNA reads TGTGCCAGCAGCGATCGATCTATTCGGGGCTACACCTTC. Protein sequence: CASSDRSIRGYTF.